Here is one T cell receptor beta chain with its context. Its antigen is currently unknown. Unique molecular identifiers were added to individual cDNA molecules. TCRdb independently ran MiXCR on the 5' RACE reads; one entry per CDR3 protein. The repertoire consists of 50,000 to 80,000 distinct CDR3 sequences, with roughly 9% occurring once and the leading ten covering 13%. This specimen comes from a study of early T cells in non-severe SARS-CoV-2 infection. Study information: Unsorted whole blood bulk RNA was sequenced, with unpaired chains.

Whole-study results and caveats: A preference for anti-spike CD8 responses marked VDJdb matching, which missed private and CD4 specificities.

The CDR3 sequence is 13 residues long. Trimming took off 2 bases at V and 6 bases at J, with 10 bases between the two ends. From germline, CDR1 is SGHTA and CDR2 FQGNSA. Sequenced here: whole blood, sampled at baseline. The chain employs TRBV7-2 and TRBJ1-1, with D unclear. This TCR was sampled from an adult who was a healthcare worker with PCR-confirmed SARS-CoV-2 infection or an uninfected control (not recorded which). CDR3 protein: CASSLMRQAEAFF. In DNA form, the CDR3 reads TGTGCCAGCAGCTTAATGAGGCAGGCTGAAGCTTTCTTT.